Listed below are T cell receptor beta chains from one sample, sequenced in a study of cytomegalovirus exposure and HLA in healthy donors. Only in-frame clones appear in the TCRdb table, and some are missing; sequencing was by immunoSEQ multiplex PCR. The sample holds roughly 120,000 clones, 73% seen once. The material sequenced was PBMCs. The receptors shown here come from a man in his forties in good health and CMV-seronegative. The CDR3 runs from the conserved cysteine through the conserved F or W. Fields, in order: J gene, D gene, clone size, V gene, CDR3 protein, CDR3 DNA. A D gene is named only where the DNA matches it firmly. Clone size, where shown, is once, few, many, or a class for clones that have expanded.

j_call: TRBJ2-7
d_call: TRBD1
clone_size: few
v_call: TRBV19
cdr3_aa: CASSPTGYDEQYF
cdr3_nt: TGTGCCAGTAGTCCGACAGGGTACGACGAGCAGTACTTC

j_call: TRBJ1-1
d_call: -
clone_size: -
v_call: TRBV7-3
cdr3_aa: CASSLRDGGETEAFF
cdr3_nt: TGTGCCAGCAGCTTAAGGGACGGGGGGGAAACTGAAGCTTTCTTT

j_call: TRBJ2-3
d_call: -
clone_size: -
v_call: TRBV6-6
cdr3_aa: CASSYELALDTQYF
cdr3_nt: TGTGCCAGCAGTTACGAACTAGCTTTAGATACGCAGTATTTT

j_call: TRBJ2-5
d_call: TRBD2
clone_size: -
v_call: TRBV15
cdr3_aa: CATSTLSSGQETQYF
cdr3_nt: TGTGCCACCAGCACTCTGTCTAGCGGACAAGAGACCCAGTACTTC

j_call: TRBJ2-7
d_call: -
clone_size: -
v_call: TRBV5-1
cdr3_aa: CASSRVGGVSNDEQYF
cdr3_nt: TGCGCCAGCAGTCGTGTAGGGGGGGTCAGTAATGACGAGCAGTACTTC

j_call: TRBJ2-5
d_call: -
clone_size: -
v_call: TRBV18
cdr3_aa: CASSLQQETQYF
cdr3_nt: TGTGCCAGCTCATTACAACAAGAGACCCAGTACTTC

j_call: TRBJ2-1
d_call: -
clone_size: -
v_call: TRBV7-2
cdr3_aa: CASSLDRVTEQFF
cdr3_nt: TGTGCCAGCAGCTTAGACAGGGTCACTGAGCAGTTCTTC

j_call: TRBJ2-7
d_call: -
clone_size: -
v_call: TRBV29-1
cdr3_aa: CSVEGGHVGAEQYF
cdr3_nt: TGCAGCGTTGAAGGGGGCCATGTAGGGGCCGAGCAGTACTTC

j_call: TRBJ1-4
d_call: -
clone_size: -
v_call: TRBV7-2
cdr3_aa: CASSLVGPEKLFF
cdr3_nt: TGTGCCAGCAGCTTAGTTGGCCCAGAAAAACTGTTTTTT

j_call: TRBJ2-5
d_call: -
clone_size: -
v_call: TRBV7-2
cdr3_aa: CASSYGVRLGETQYF
cdr3_nt: TGTGCCAGCAGCTACGGGGTACGGCTGGGGGAGACCCAGTACTTC

j_call: TRBJ2-7
d_call: TRBD1
clone_size: -
v_call: TRBV28
cdr3_aa: CASSKRTGAWYEQYF
cdr3_nt: TGTGCCAGCAGCAAAAGGACAGGGGCGTGGTACGAGCAGTACTTC

j_call: TRBJ1-1
d_call: -
clone_size: once
v_call: TRBV10-3
cdr3_aa: CAISGAAGRSTEAFF
cdr3_nt: TGTGCCATCAGTGGGGCAGCAGGGCGGAGCACTGAAGCTTTCTTT

j_call: TRBJ2-2
d_call: -
clone_size: -
v_call: TRBV19
cdr3_aa: CASSMGRATGELFF
cdr3_nt: TGTGCCAGTAGTATGGGCAGGGCCACCGGGGAGCTGTTTTTT

j_call: TRBJ1-2
d_call: TRBD1
clone_size: -
v_call: TRBV4-1
cdr3_aa: CASSQVGTVRYGYTF
cdr3_nt: TGCGCCAGCAGCCAAGTCGGGACAGTCCGTTATGGCTACACCTTC

j_call: TRBJ2-1
d_call: -
clone_size: -
v_call: TRBV2
cdr3_aa: CASSEGGTGAEQFF
cdr3_nt: TGTGCCAGCAGTGAAGGCGGGACGGGAGCGGAGCAGTTCTTC

j_call: TRBJ2-7
d_call: TRBD1
clone_size: -
v_call: TRBV15
cdr3_aa: CATSRDFSQGEAYEQYF
cdr3_nt: TGTGCCACCAGCAGAGATTTTTCACAGGGGGAAGCCTACGAGCAGTACTTC

j_call: TRBJ2-2
d_call: -
clone_size: -
v_call: TRBV5-4
cdr3_aa: CASSLRQGYTGELFF
cdr3_nt: TGTGCCAGCAGCTTGAGGCAGGGGTACACCGGGGAGCTGTTTTTT

j_call: TRBJ2-2
d_call: -
clone_size: once
v_call: TRBV18
cdr3_aa: CASSPLELTKANTGELFF
cdr3_nt: TGTGCCAGCTCACCACTAGAACTGACTAAAGCGAACACCGGGGAGCTGTTTTTT

j_call: TRBJ2-2
d_call: -
clone_size: -
v_call: TRBV29-1
cdr3_aa: CSVGGLNTGELFF
cdr3_nt: TGCAGCGTTGGGGGGCTAAACACCGGGGAGCTGTTTTTT

j_call: TRBJ2-1
d_call: TRBD1
clone_size: -
v_call: TRBV5-1
cdr3_aa: CASSVTGARGSYNEQFF
cdr3_nt: TGCGCCAGCAGCGTGACAGGGGCCCGGGGGTCCTACAATGAGCAGTTCTTC

j_call: TRBJ2-7
d_call: TRBD2
clone_size: -
v_call: TRBV6-5
cdr3_aa: CASSYNAGGPFIF
cdr3_nt: TGTGCCAGCAGTTACAACGCGGGGGGACCGTTTATCTTC

j_call: TRBJ2-5
d_call: -
clone_size: -
v_call: TRBV27
cdr3_aa: CASSLARQETQYF
cdr3_nt: TGTGCCAGCAGTTTGGCCAGACAAGAGACCCAGTACTTC

j_call: TRBJ2-1
d_call: TRBD1
clone_size: -
v_call: TRBV9
cdr3_aa: CASTSQGDPYNEQFF
cdr3_nt: TGTGCCAGCACTTCACAGGGGGACCCCTACAATGAGCAGTTCTTC

j_call: TRBJ2-7
d_call: TRBD2
clone_size: -
v_call: TRBV5-1
cdr3_aa: CASKGGGGFTSEQYF
cdr3_nt: TGCGCCAGCAAAGGCGGGGGAGGCTTTACGAGCGAGCAGTACTTC

j_call: TRBJ2-7
d_call: TRBD2
clone_size: few
v_call: TRBV29-1
cdr3_aa: CSALLSTGLAAGEQYF
cdr3_nt: TGCAGCGCCCTATTATCGACGGGACTAGCGGCCGGGGAGCAGTACTTC

j_call: TRBJ1-1
d_call: -
clone_size: -
v_call: TRBV30
cdr3_aa: CAWWGLMNTEAFF
cdr3_nt: TGTGCCTGGTGGGGACTGATGAACACTGAAGCTTTCTTT

j_call: TRBJ1-5
d_call: TRBD1
clone_size: -
v_call: TRBV6-5
cdr3_aa: CASSPGRGTGQPQHF
cdr3_nt: TGTGCCAGCAGCCCCGGCAGGGGGACCGGACAGCCCCAGCATTTT

j_call: TRBJ2-5
d_call: TRBD2
clone_size: -
v_call: TRBV9
cdr3_aa: CASSVGPSGGEETQYF
cdr3_nt: TGTGCCAGCAGCGTAGGGCCTAGCGGGGGAGAAGAGACCCAGTACTTC

j_call: TRBJ2-1
d_call: -
clone_size: few
v_call: TRBV4-2
cdr3_aa: CASSHGADYNEQFF
cdr3_nt: TGTGCCAGCAGCCATGGAGCAGACTACAATGAGCAGTTCTTC

j_call: TRBJ1-3
d_call: -
clone_size: -
v_call: TRBV5-6
cdr3_aa: CASSRGGGLTTGNTIYF
cdr3_nt: TGTGCCAGCAGCCGGGGGGGAGGTCTAACTACTGGAAACACCATATATTTT

j_call: TRBJ2-7
d_call: TRBD1
clone_size: -
v_call: TRBV6-1
cdr3_aa: CASSRTGESTYEQYF
cdr3_nt: TGTGCCAGCAGTCGGACAGGGGAATCCACCTACGAGCAGTACTTC

j_call: TRBJ1-5
d_call: -
clone_size: few
v_call: TRBV18
cdr3_aa: CASSRTTDSNQPQHF
cdr3_nt: TGTGCCAGCTCACGAACCACGGACAGTAATCAGCCCCAGCATTTT

j_call: TRBJ2-2
d_call: TRBD1
clone_size: -
v_call: TRBV5-1
cdr3_aa: CASSLGDRDTGELFF
cdr3_nt: TGCGCCAGCAGCTTGGGGGACAGGGACACCGGGGAGCTGTTTTTT

j_call: TRBJ2-7
d_call: -
clone_size: -
v_call: TRBV5-4
cdr3_aa: CASSLSAGHYEQYF
cdr3_nt: TGTGCCAGCAGCTTGTCGGCAGGGCACTACGAGCAGTACTTC

j_call: TRBJ2-1
d_call: TRBD1
clone_size: -
v_call: TRBV5-6
cdr3_aa: CASGQGPINEQFF
cdr3_nt: TGTGCCAGTGGACAGGGGCCCATCAATGAGCAGTTCTTC

j_call: TRBJ1-2
d_call: -
clone_size: -
v_call: TRBV5-1
cdr3_aa: CASSLTENYGYTF
cdr3_nt: TGCGCCAGCAGCTTGACGGAGAACTATGGCTACACCTTC

j_call: TRBJ1-1
d_call: -
clone_size: -
v_call: TRBV27
cdr3_aa: CASQTFIADRKNTEAFF
cdr3_nt: TGTGCCAGCCAGACGTTTATAGCCGACAGGAAGAACACTGAAGCTTTCTTT

j_call: TRBJ2-3
d_call: TRBD2
clone_size: -
v_call: TRBV19
cdr3_aa: CASGGGGVYTDTQYF
cdr3_nt: TGTGCCAGCGGGGGGGGCGGGGTATACACAGATACGCAGTATTTT

j_call: TRBJ2-7
d_call: -
clone_size: -
v_call: TRBV20-1
cdr3_aa: CSANVNYEQYF
cdr3_nt: TGCAGTGCTAATGTTAATTACGAGCAGTACTTC

j_call: TRBJ1-2
d_call: -
clone_size: once
v_call: TRBV4-1
cdr3_aa: CASSSRDYDYGYTF
cdr3_nt: TGCGCCAGCAGTTCCAGGGACTACGACTATGGCTACACCTTC

j_call: TRBJ1-1
d_call: TRBD1
clone_size: -
v_call: TRBV4-3
cdr3_aa: CASSPDRGRRAFF
cdr3_nt: TGCGCCAGCAGCCCCGACAGGGGGCGGAGGGCTTTCTTT

j_call: TRBJ1-5
d_call: -
clone_size: -
v_call: TRBV18
cdr3_aa: CASSPREFEPQHF
cdr3_nt: TGTGCCAGCTCACCACGGGAGTTCGAGCCCCAGCATTTT

j_call: TRBJ1-5
d_call: TRBD1
clone_size: once
v_call: TRBV19
cdr3_aa: CASSKGASNQPQHF
cdr3_nt: TGTGCCAGTAGTAAGGGGGCGAGCAATCAGCCCCAGCATTTT

j_call: TRBJ2-7
d_call: -
clone_size: few
v_call: TRBV7-9
cdr3_aa: CASSLIQGYEQYF
cdr3_nt: TGTGCCAGCAGCCTTATACAGGGTTACGAGCAGTACTTC

j_call: TRBJ2-7
d_call: -
clone_size: -
v_call: TRBV30
cdr3_aa: CAWSVFDYGRDSDLEQYF
cdr3_nt: TGTGCCTGGAGTGTATTTGATTATGGGCGGGACAGTGACTTGGAGCAGTACTTC

j_call: TRBJ1-3
d_call: -
clone_size: -
v_call: TRBV7-8
cdr3_aa: CASSLAGGPGGNTIYF
cdr3_nt: TGTGCCAGCAGCTTAGCGGGCGGCCCGGGAGGAAACACCATATATTTT

j_call: TRBJ1-5
d_call: -
clone_size: -
v_call: TRBV2
cdr3_aa: CASSNNYQPQHF
cdr3_nt: TGTGCCAGCAGTAATAACTATCAGCCCCAGCATTTT

j_call: TRBJ2-7
d_call: TRBD1
clone_size: -
v_call: TRBV27
cdr3_aa: CASSLSPTGYRYEQYF
cdr3_nt: TGTGCCAGCAGTTTATCCCCGACAGGGTATAGATACGAGCAGTACTTC

j_call: TRBJ1-4
d_call: -
clone_size: -
v_call: TRBV4-3
cdr3_aa: CASSQGGIEPEKLFF
cdr3_nt: TGCGCCAGCAGCCAGGGAGGCATAGAACCCGAAAAACTGTTTTTT

j_call: TRBJ1-1
d_call: -
clone_size: -
v_call: TRBV5-4
cdr3_aa: CASSWVSRGNTEAFF
cdr3_nt: TGTGCCAGCAGCTGGGTATCGCGGGGGAACACTGAAGCTTTCTTT

j_call: TRBJ1-2
d_call: -
clone_size: -
v_call: TRBV5-5
cdr3_aa: CASSLGWGPNYGYTF
cdr3_nt: TGTGCCAGCAGCTTGGGGTGGGGCCCTAACTATGGCTACACCTTC

j_call: TRBJ2-7
d_call: -
clone_size: -
v_call: TRBV4-1
cdr3_aa: CASSLHSGSRYF
cdr3_nt: TGCGCCAGCAGCCTACATTCGGGATCTCGGTACTTC

j_call: TRBJ2-7
d_call: TRBD2
clone_size: few
v_call: TRBV27
cdr3_aa: CASSLVGGSSYEQYF
cdr3_nt: TGTGCCAGCAGTTTAGTCGGGGGGAGCTCCTACGAGCAGTACTTC

j_call: TRBJ1-2
d_call: -
clone_size: -
v_call: TRBV5-1
cdr3_aa: CASSRGQNLEGYTF
cdr3_nt: TGCGCCAGCAGCCGGGGACAAAACCTTGAGGGCTACACCTTC

j_call: TRBJ1-6
d_call: -
clone_size: -
v_call: TRBV4-1
cdr3_aa: CASSQEQVFGSPLHF
cdr3_nt: TGCGCCAGCAGCCAAGAACAGGTCTTCGGTTCACCCCTCCACTTT